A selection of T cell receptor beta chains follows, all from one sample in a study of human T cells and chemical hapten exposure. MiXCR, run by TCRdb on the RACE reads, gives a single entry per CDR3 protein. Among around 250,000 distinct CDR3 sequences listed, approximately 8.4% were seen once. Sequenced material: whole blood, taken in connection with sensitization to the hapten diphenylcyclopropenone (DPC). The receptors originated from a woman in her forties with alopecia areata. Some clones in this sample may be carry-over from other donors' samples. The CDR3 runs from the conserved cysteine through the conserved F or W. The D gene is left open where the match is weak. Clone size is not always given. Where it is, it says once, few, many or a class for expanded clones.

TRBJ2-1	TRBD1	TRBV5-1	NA	CASSLQGDYNEQFF	TGCGCCAGCAGCTTACAGGGGGACTACAATGAGCAGTTCTTC
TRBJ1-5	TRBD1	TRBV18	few	CASSPGTGASNQPQHF	TGTGCCAGCTCACCAGGGACAGGGGCGAGCAATCAGCCCCAGCATTTT
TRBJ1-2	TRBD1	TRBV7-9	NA	CASSPRTGHYGYTF	TGTGCCAGCAGCCCCCGGACAGGACACTATGGCTACACCTTC
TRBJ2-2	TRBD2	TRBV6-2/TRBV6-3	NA	CASSKISGRAYTGELFF	TGTGCCAGCAGCAAAATTAGCGGGAGGGCCTACACCGGGGAGCTGTTTTTT
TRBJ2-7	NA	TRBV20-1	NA	CSASSSRILYEQYF	TGCAGTGCTAGTTCTAGCCGGATCCTCTACGAGCAGTACTTC
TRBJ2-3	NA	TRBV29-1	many	CSVYVMGADTQYF	TGCAGCGTTTACGTTATGGGGGCAGATACGCAGTATTTT
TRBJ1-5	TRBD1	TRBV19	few	CASSMRGRGSNQPQHF	TGTGCCAGTAGTATGAGGGGGCGCGGAAGCAATCAGCCCCAGCATTTT
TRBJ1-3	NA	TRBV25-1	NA	CASSRTDSSGNTIYF	TGTGCCAGCAGTAGGACAGATTCCTCTGGAAACACCATATATTTT
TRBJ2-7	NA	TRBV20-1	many	CSASRATGAVEQYF	TGCAGTGCTAGTAGGGCTACGGGAGCGGTCGAGCAGTACTTC
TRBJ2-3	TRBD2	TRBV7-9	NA	CASSWTSGRADTQYF	TGTGCCAGCAGCTGGACTAGCGGGAGAGCAGATACGCAGTATTTT
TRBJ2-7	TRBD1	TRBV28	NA	CASRPPRTGAYEQYF	TGTGCCAGCAGACCCCCCCGGACAGGGGCCTACGAGCAGTACTTC
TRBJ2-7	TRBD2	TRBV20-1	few	CSAPPAGTLAAHEQYF	TGCAGTGCTCCCCCGGCAGGGACGCTAGCGGCCCACGAGCAGTACTTC
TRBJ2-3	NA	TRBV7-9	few	CASLDWNTDTQYF	TGTGCCTCCCTAGACTGGAACACAGATACGCAGTATTTT
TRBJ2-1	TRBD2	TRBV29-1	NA	CSALPPRAGDNEQFF	TGCAGCGCCCTCCCCCCACGAGCGGGAGACAATGAGCAGTTCTTC
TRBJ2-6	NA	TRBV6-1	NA	CASSERQGDSGANVLTF	TGTGCCAGCAGTGAACGTCAGGGAGACTCTGGGGCCAACGTCCTGACTTTC
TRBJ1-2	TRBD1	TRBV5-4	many	CASSFLAGQPLSTYTF	TGTGCCAGCAGCTTCCTTGCGGGACAGCCTCTATCTACCTACACCTTC
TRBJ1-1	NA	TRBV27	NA	CASSRLVNTEAFF	TGTGCCAGCAGTCGTTTAGTGAACACTGAAGCTTTCTTT
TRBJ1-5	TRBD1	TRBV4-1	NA	CASSPQGQGAGQPQHF	TGCGCCAGCAGCCCGCAGGGACAGGGGGCGGGACAGCCCCAGCATTTT
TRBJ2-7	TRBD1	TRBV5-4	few	CASSPGTGGSSYEQYF	TGTGCCAGCAGCCCTGGGACAGGTGGTAGCTCCTACGAGCAGTACTTC
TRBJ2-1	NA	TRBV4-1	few	CASSQDWGGEQFF	TGCGCCAGCAGCCAAGACTGGGGCGGAGAGCAGTTCTTC
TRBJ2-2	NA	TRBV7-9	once	CASSAGPGPGTGELFF	TGTGCCAGCAGCGCAGGTCCGGGCCCCGGGACCGGGGAGCTGTTTTTT
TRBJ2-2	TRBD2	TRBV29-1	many	CSVVWVSGDTGELFF	TGCAGCGTTGTTTGGGTTAGCGGGGACACCGGGGAGCTGTTTTTT
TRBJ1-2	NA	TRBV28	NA	CASSWGTTNYGYTF	TGTGCCAGCAGTTGGGGCACAACTAACTATGGCTACACCTTC
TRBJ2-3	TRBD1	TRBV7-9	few	CASSPPLGQGRDTQYF	TGTGCCAGCAGCCCCCCCCTGGGACAGGGGCGGGATACGCAGTATTTT
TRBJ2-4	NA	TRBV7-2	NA	CASSLVSASSAKNIQYF	TGTGCCAGCAGCTTAGTGTCGGCTAGCTCAGCCAAAAACATTCAGTACTTC
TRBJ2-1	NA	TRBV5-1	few	CASSSPRGVGRNEQFF	TGCGCCAGCAGCTCACCCCGCGGGGTCGGCCGCAATGAGCAGTTCTTC
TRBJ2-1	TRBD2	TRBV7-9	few	CASSFAGGEGEQFF	TGTGCCAGCAGCTTTGCGGGAGGCGAGGGTGAGCAGTTCTTC
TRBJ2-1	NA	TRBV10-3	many	CAISEWLGSVGNEQFF	TGTGCCATCAGTGAGTGGCTGGGCAGCGTTGGAAATGAGCAGTTCTTC
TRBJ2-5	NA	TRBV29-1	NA	CSVVQETQYF	TGCAGCGTTGTCCAAGAGACCCAGTACTTC
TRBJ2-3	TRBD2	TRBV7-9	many	CASSSRLAGNTDTQYF	TGTGCCAGCAGTTCCAGACTAGCGGGAAACACAGATACGCAGTATTTT
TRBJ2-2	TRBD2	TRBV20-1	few	CSARGGRAGTGELFF	TGCAGTGCTAGGGGCGGGAGGGCAGGCACCGGGGAGCTGTTTTTT
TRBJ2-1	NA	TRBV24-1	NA	CATGSYNEQFF	TGTGCCACGGGTTCCTACAATGAGCAGTTCTTC
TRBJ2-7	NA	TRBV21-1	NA	CASSPTRGVSYYEQYF	TGTGCCAGCAGCCCAACCCGGGGAGTTTCGTACTACGAGCAGTACTTC
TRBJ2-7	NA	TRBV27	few	CAQGNYEQYF	TGTGCCCAGGGAAACTACGAGCAGTACTTC
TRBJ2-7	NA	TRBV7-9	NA	CASSLAGINEQYF	TGTGCCAGCAGCTTGGCCGGGATAAACGAGCAGTACTTC
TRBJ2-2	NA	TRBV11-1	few	CASSLFQPSNTGELFF	TGTGCCAGCAGCTTATTCCAGCCCTCGAACACCGGGGAGCTGTTTTTT
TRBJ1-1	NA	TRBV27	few	CASSRRSWASTEAFF	TGTGCCAGCAGTCGCCGCTCCTGGGCCTCCACTGAAGCTTTCTTT